The next 16 T cell receptor beta chains were all read from a single sample in a study of blood T cells in healthy people across ages. The second PCR ran about 6 to 12 cycles with a sample-barcoded 5' primer and J-beta primers. Each CDR3 protein is one row after TCRdb ran MiXCR on the 5' RACE reads. Seen here are around 1,900,000 distinct CDR3 sequences, approximately 40% observed once, and the top ten hold 23%. The sequencing input was blood. These receptors all come from a human donor in good health.

The chain links TRBV12-3 or TRBV12-4 to TRBJ1-1; the D is unclear. This CDR3 region has 13 residues. Trimming left V 3 bases short and J 5 bases short, with 10 bases between. The CDR3: CASSFQAGTEAFF. The DNA for the CDR3 is TGTGCCAGCAGTTTTCAGGCAGGTACTGAAGCTTTCTTT.

The J gene is TRBJ2-7, the V gene TRBV7-2; D is unresolved. CDR3 length: 16 residues. The germline gives CDR1 SGHTA, CDR2 FQGNSA. Trimming stripped 5 bases from V and 0 bases from J, with 17 bases between. CDR3 DNA sequence: TGTGCCAGCAGCCCCGAGGCCCTTTCCCTCTCCTACGAGCAGTACTTC. Translating gives CASSPEALSLSYEQYF.

The chain employs TRBV4-1 and TRBJ1-2, with unresolved D. Germline loops: CDR1 MGHRA, CDR2 YSYEKL. The length of the CDR3 is 17 residues. V was shortened by 1 base and J by 4 bases, with 19 bases between the two germline ends. The CDR3 reads CASSQGVLSRRFYGYTF. Written as DNA, the CDR3 is TGCGCCAGCAGCCAAGGGGTTCTTAGTCGGCGCTTCTATGGCTACACCTTC.

The J gene is TRBJ2-4, the V gene TRBV15; TRBD1 matches at 9 bases. Near its end, the DNA agrees better with TRBJ2-7, so the J call may be wrong. From germline, CDR1 is LNHNV and CDR2 YYDKDF (reference sequence). CDR3 length equals 15 residues. CDR3 in amino acids: CATSREDRGRGEQYF. CDR3 bases: TGTGCCACCAGCAGAGAAGACAGGGGGAGAGGCGAGCAGTACTTC.

The gene calls are TRBV28 and TRBJ1-5; D may be TRBD1 (5 bases). Trimming took 6 bases from V and 2 from J, leaving 20 bases between them. Per germline, CDR1 MDHEN and CDR2 SYDVKM. This CDR3 is 17 amino acids long. As DNA, the CDR3 is TGTGCCAGCAGGACGCGTCAGAAAGGGGTGGGCAATCAGCCCCAGCATTTT. Its protein is CASRTRQKGVGNQPQHF.

This clonotype came up a few times. The chain has TRBV2 and TRBJ1-5; the match to TRBD1 covers 9 bases. The junction had 2 bases not matched to a gene; V was cut back by 1 base and J by 4 bases. This CDR3 comprises 15 residues. From germline, CDR1 is SNHLY and CDR2 FYNNEI. As DNA, the CDR3 is TGTGCCAGCAGTGAAGGAGGACAGGGGAATCAGCCCCAGCATTTT. It yields the protein CASSEGGQGNQPQHF.

This chain connects TRBV20-1 to TRBJ1-6; TRBD1 is a possible D gene (5 bases). The ends were cut back, 4 bases at V and 7 bases at J, with 20 bases in the middle. The CDR3 is 16 amino acids. Germline CDR1 reads DFQATT; CDR2 reads SNEGSKA (reference sequence). CDR3 in DNA: TGCAGTGCTATCGGGGGTCCCTCCGGGAGGAATTCACCCCTCCACTTT. It encodes CSAIGGPSGRNSPLHF.

The chain has TRBV10-3 and TRBJ1-1, with a tentative D call TRBD1 (6 bases). This CDR3 spans 13 amino acids. Looked up from germline, CDR1 is ENHRY and CDR2 is SYGVKD. The V gene lost 3 bases and the J gene lost 8 bases, with 13 bases spanning the gap. The CDR3 DNA reads TGTGCCATCAGTGAATCGGGTCAGGGGGAAGCTTTCTTT. Its translation is CAISESGQGEAFF.

This clonotype has only a few counts. A read error is possible here, since a much larger clone lies one base away. The chain joins TRBV4-2 to TRBJ2-6; D is unresolved. The CDR3 extends over 13 amino acids. Germline V gene data show CDR1 as LGHNA and CDR2 as YNFKEQ. The DNA for the CDR3 is TGTGCCAGCACCTCCTCTGAGGCCAACGTCCTGACTTTC. It codes for CASTSSEANVLTF.

This clonotype appeared many times. The chain recombines TRBV4-1 with TRBJ2-1; D gene uncertain. CDR3 size: 15 residues. Germline V lookup: CDR1 MGHRA, CDR2 YSYEKL. Trimming pared 0 bases from V and 7 bases from J, leaving 13 bases between. The CDR3 coding sequence is TGCGCCAGCAGCCAAGATCTTTGGGCGGAGAATGAGCAGTTCTTC. This translates into CASSQDLWAENEQFF.

In this sample, this clonotype turned up many times. The rearrangement uses TRBV18 and TRBJ2-6; TRBD1 aligns across 10 bases. The CDR3 length is 18 residues. V lost 5 bases to trimming and J lost 3 bases; unmatched junction nucleotides: 10. CDR1 and CDR2 (germline): KGHSH, LQKENI. The CDR3 sequence: CASSNLATGGFGANVLTF. CDR3 DNA: TGTGCCAGCTCAAATCTCGCGACAGGGGGCTTTGGGGCCAACGTCCTGACTTTC. The variable domain in full, completed from reference TRBV18 and TRBJ2-6, reads NAGVMQNPRHLVRRRGQEARLRCSPMKGHSHVYWYRQLPEEGLKFMVYLQKENIIDESGMPKERFSAEFPKEGPSILRIQQVVRGDSAAYFCASSNLATGGFGANVLTFGAGSRLTVL.

The DNA for the CDR3 is TGTGCCAGCAGCTTAGACAGGGGGCCGCAGTATTTT. Its translation is CASSLDRGPQYF. This chain uses TRBV11-2 with TRBJ2-3; 8 bases line up with TRBD1. The J segment lost 10 bases and the V segment lost 0 bases, leaving 0 bases of the junction unmatched. CDR3 size: 12 residues. The germline gives CDR1 SGHAT, CDR2 FQNNGV. Based on the CDR3 plus reference TRBV11-2 and TRBJ2-3, the full variable domain is EAGVAQSPRYKIIEKRQSVAFWCNPISGHATLYWYQQILGQGPKLLIQFQNNGVVDDSQLPKDRFSAERLKGVDSTLKIQPAKLEDSAVYLCASSLDRGPQYFGPGTRLTVL.

This chain connects TRBV6-1 to TRBJ2-7; D is ambiguous. The DNA end lines up better with TRBJ2-5; the J call may be wrong. Germline values: CDR1 MNHNS, CDR2 SASEGT. There are 12 residues in the CDR3. CDR3 sequence (DNA): TGTGCCAGCAGTTCCTATCGACAGACCCAGTACTTC. It codes for CASSSYRQTQYF.

This rearrangement joins TRBV4-1 to TRBJ2-3; perhaps TRBD1 as D (5 bases). Germline CDR1 is MGHRA and CDR2 is YSYEKL. CDR3 length: 15 residues. V dropped 1 base and J dropped 5 bases, with 13 bases sitting between them. This CDR3 is CASSQGGRHGDTQYF. CDR3 DNA: TGCGCCAGCAGCCAAGGGGGCAGGCATGGAGATACGCAGTATTTT.

This chain links TRBV28 with TRBJ1-2; no clear D. The CDR3 sequence is 15 residues long. Per the germline V gene, CDR1 is MDHEN and CDR2 is SYDVKM. With 1 base removed from V and 7 bases from J, the gap between germline ends came to 16 bases. This CDR3 is CASSLSHESPSGYTF. CDR3 coding DNA: TGTGCCAGCAGTTTATCTCATGAGTCCCCCAGTGGCTACACCTTC.

The chain has TRBV7-3 and TRBJ2-3; D is unresolved. Trimming pared 3 bases from V and 3 bases from J, leaving 10 bases between. In germline, CDR1 is SGHTA, CDR2 FQGTGA. The length of the CDR3 is 14 residues. Here the CDR3 DNA reads TGTGCCAGCAGCTTGCAGGACCAGACAGATACGCAGTATTTT. Translated, it gives CASSLQDQTDTQYF.